This T cell receptor beta chain was found in a study of response to subunit inactivated influenza vaccine. Each CDR3 protein is one row after TCRdb ran MiXCR on the RT-PCR reads. This repertoire shows around 160,000 distinct CDR3 sequences, about a tenth found once; its top ten account for about an eighth. This clonotype showed up many times. Its antigen is unidentified. Study-level results: Authors suggested that a seasonal influenza vaccination recruits few new T cells each time.

There are 13 residues in the CDR3. Between the trimmed V and J ends, which lost 4 bases and 6 bases, there was a span of 13 bases. Per the germline V gene, CDR1 is DFQATT and CDR2 is SNEGSKA (reference sequence). This clonotype was sampled from a man aged 45-60 years who received an inactivated influenza vaccine. Sequencing used non-naive T cells sorted from PBMCs, obtained about 6 weeks after vaccination. The chain joins TRBV20-1 to TRBJ2-1; D unclear. The CDR3 DNA is TGCAGTGCTAAAGGCCCCACCGCCAATGAGCAGTTCTTC. As protein: CSAKGPTANEQFF.